Ten or more counts support the clone carrying this T cell receptor (beta chain). Its antigen is still unknown. The CDR3 runs 14 residues. V lost 4 bases and J 6 bases, leaving 13 bases between the germline ends. Germline CDR1 reads SNHLY; CDR2 reads FYNNEI. Quantitative 5'-RACE with molecular barcodes was used to make the TCR beta libraries. TCRdb ran MiXCR on the 5' RACE reads and lists one entry per CDR3 protein. The table includes about 330,000 distinct CDR3 sequences, around 7.6% detected once. The entry originates in a study of CD8 T cells in ankylosing spondylitis. Findings of the study overall: Made up of eight highly homologous variants, a TCR beta motif appeared characteristic of ankylosing spondylitis blood.

The receptor's source is a male donor with ankylosing spondylitis. The sequenced sample consisted of blood, either unsorted or a sorted T cell fraction (not recorded which). The chain uses TRBV2 and TRBJ2-1; the D is unclear. CDR3 DNA sequence: TGTGCCAGCAGTGCGAGACCCGGGTCCAATGAGCAGTTCTTC. This translates into CASSARPGSNEQFF. The full variable domain, with the rest looked up from reference TRBV2 and TRBJ2-1, is EPEVTQTPSHQVTQMGQEVILRCVPISNHLYFYWYRQILGQKVEFLVSFYNNEISEKSEIFDDQFSVERPDGSNFTLKIRSTKLEDSAMYFCASSARPGSNEQFFGPGTRLTVL.